The 15 T cell receptor beta chains in this list originate from one sample, sequenced in a study of monozygotic twins with inflammatory bowel disease. TCRdb re-called the 5' RACE reads and catalogs CDR3 proteins one per entry, DNA excluded. This sample's clone table lists around 230,000 distinct CDR3 sequences. The sequencing input was blood. The receptors were gathered from a human donor with ulcerative colitis or Crohn's disease, or a healthy co-twin of an affected twin (not recorded which).

The chain joins TRBV20-1 to TRBJ2-4; TCRdb's D call of TRBD1 is untestable without DNA. CDR1 is DFQATT and CDR2 is SNEGSKA in the germline V gene (reference sequence). The CDR3 loop spans 12 amino acids. This CDR3 reads CSARGQLNIQYF.

V gene TRBV5-1 combines with J gene TRBJ2-2; TCRdb's D call of TRBD1 is untestable without DNA. CDR1 and CDR2 from the germline V gene are SGHRS and YFSETQ. CDR3 size: 16 residues. The CDR3: CASLRPGQGSTGELFF.

This rearrangement joins TRBV5-1 to TRBJ2-7; TCRdb returns TRBD1, unconfirmable since there is no DNA. The germline V gene encodes CDR1 SGHRS and CDR2 YFSETQ. CDR3 length: 16 amino acids. This CDR3 is CASTSGTGTVSYEQYF.

The chain uses TRBV3-1 and TRBJ1-2; TCRdb returns TRBD1, unconfirmable since there is no DNA. CDR1 and CDR2 from the germline V gene are LGHDT and YNNKEL (reference sequence). This CDR3 has 13 residues. This CDR3 reads CASSQDSGQSYTF.

The rearrangement joins TRBV7-2 to TRBJ2-3; TCRdb's assignment of TRBD2 cannot be checked, as there is no DNA. In germline, CDR1 is SGHTA, CDR2 FQGNSA. CDR3 length equals 15 residues. The chain's CDR3 is CASSPGGVRTDTQYF.

The genes are TRBV20-1 and TRBJ1-4; the D gene TCRdb calls, TRBD1, cannot be checked with no DNA. The CDR3 runs 13 residues. Germline CDR1 reads DFQATT; CDR2 reads SNEGSKA (reference sequence). The CDR3 region is CSAPDSPNEKLFF.

The genes are TRBV12-3 or TRBV12-4 and TRBJ1-2. The CDR3 loop spans 16 amino acids. The CDR3 spells CASSLAQGGGNYGYTF.

This sequence joins TRBV7-9 and TRBJ2-5; TCRdb selects TRBD1, and the lack of DNA leaves this call unchecked. The length of the CDR3 is 13 residues. Germline loops: CDR1 SEHNR, CDR2 FQNEAQ (reference sequence). CDR3 sequence: CASSHEGGETQYF.

The rearrangement links TRBV11-2 to TRBJ1-5; the D call of TRBD1 rests on TCRdb alone, since no DNA is present to check it. The germline gives CDR1 SGHAT, CDR2 FQNNGV. The CDR3 contains 15 residues. The CDR3 sequence is CASSPGTGTHQPQHF.

The V and J genes are TRBV7-9 and TRBJ2-3; there is no DNA to check the TCRdb D call of TRBD2. The germline gives CDR1 SEHNR, CDR2 FQNEAQ (reference sequence). CDR3 length equals 13 residues. This CDR3 is CASRRASGDTQYF.

The chain employs TRBV20-1 and TRBJ1-1. Germline-derived CDR1 and CDR2 are DFQATT and SNEGSKA (reference sequence). The CDR3 has 12 residues. CDR3 sequence reads: CSATQGGTEAFF.

The chain links TRBV6-6 to TRBJ2-3; TCRdb calls TRBD1, which cannot be checked without DNA. The CDR3 is 15 residues long. Germline V CDR1 and CDR2: MNHNY, SVGAGI (reference sequence). CDR3 in amino acids: CASMYRDRVTDTQYF.

J is TRBJ2-4 and V is TRBV27; the TRBD2 assignment by TCRdb is unverifiable without DNA. The CDR3 spans 14 residues. Germline CDR1 MNHEY, CDR2 SMNVEV (reference sequence). The CDR3 region is CASRTSGGRNIQYF.

The CDR3 spells CAYRKDNNEQFF. This chain joins TRBV2 and TRBJ2-1; TCRdb's D gene call, TRBD1, goes unchecked for lack of DNA. Germline values: CDR1 SNHLY, CDR2 FYNNEI. The CDR3 length is 12 residues. Looking up the rest from reference TRBV2 and TRBJ2-1 gives the full variable domain: EPEVTQTPSHQVTQMGQEVILRCVPISNHLYFYWYRQILGQKVEFLVSFYNNEISEKSEIFDDQFSVERPDGSNFTLKIRSTKLEDSAMYFCAYRKDNNEQFFGPGTRLTVL.

This CDR3 reads CASSYDRDYEQYF. The V and J genes are TRBV6-5 and TRBJ2-7; TCRdb's D gene call, TRBD1, goes unchecked for lack of DNA. This CDR3 is built from 13 residues. Germline V gene data show CDR1 as MNHEY and CDR2 as SVGAGI.